The present T cell receptor beta chain was sequenced within a study of cytomegalovirus exposure and HLA in healthy donors. Data came from immunoSEQ multiplex PCR; TCRdb stores just in-frame clones and leaves some out. The repertoire holds 200,000 or so clones, with about four fifths as singletons. This clone was seen a few times. CDR1 is SGHDT, CDR2 YYEEEE, per germline. V lost 5 bases, J lost 1 base, and 25 bases lay in between. The CDR3 runs 18 residues. This receptor was obtained from a young man in good health and CMV-seropositive. What was sequenced was PBMCs. This chain links TRBV5-6 with TRBJ2-7, with a tentative D call TRBD1 (6 bases). As DNA, the CDR3 is TGTGCCAGCAGTCTTATTTCAGGGGCCTGGGGCGGATCCTACGAGCAGTACTTC. Its protein product is CASSLISGAWGGSYEQYF.